This TCR beta chain was recovered during a study of post-analysis software for immune sequencing data (dated by TCRdb to between 2014 and 2017). Looking at the study overall: Relapsing-remitting, secondary progressive and progressive-relapsing multiple sclerosis were recorded as disease courses, and subtype annotation was lacking for some patients. Patient repertoires were compared against roughly 11 previously published healthy control repertoires from donors aged about 6 to 26 years. A subset of samples was prepared in parallel using single-end sample barcoding, then pooled and co-amplified after Illumina adapter ligation.

TCR beta repertoires were profiled from peripheral blood of more than ten young patients with multiple sclerosis to demonstrate the VDJtools post-analysis software. The patients with multiple sclerosis were children and adolescents between roughly 6 and 17 years of age. As encoded in the germline V gene, CDR1 is SGHTA while CDR2 is FQGTGA. The CDR3 covers 17 residues, taking in both the cysteine and the phenylalanine. The retained sequence is limited to the CDR3, 51 bases, with the frame set at the first base. V is cut back by 0 bases and J by 4 bases, with 8 bases in the junction unmatched. Overall results and qualifications from the work: Compared with controls, multiple sclerosis patients had significantly lower normalized Chao1 diversity, a finding suggesting substantial peripheral T-cell clonal expansion. Patients showed significantly higher frequencies than controls for about five TRBV segments, among them TRBV5-6, TRBV5-1 and TRBV20-1. The control group was slightly older than the multiple sclerosis patient group. Direct clustering with F measure revealed strong co-clustering of samples prepared in the same batch, which led to a batch-effect correction.

Library method: PCR. Instrument used: Illumina HiSeq 2500. Unique molecular identifiers were incorporated into TCR beta cDNA libraries to reduce PCR and sequencing biases. Every 1 to 10 million input T cells yielded approximately 500,000 cDNA molecules, meaning each molecule approximated one T cell. The patient libraries were prepared and sequenced using the same protocol as the earlier healthy control dataset. Samples belonging to the same batch were prepared together, multiplexed and sequenced on a shared HiSeq lane. Processing in the source paper ran as follows. Raw barcoded reads were processed with MIGEC, and single-read molecular identifier groups were discarded before consensus assembly and CDR3 extraction. VDJtools was used for post-analysis of the clonotype tables, with diversity normalized by down-sampling every dataset to the smallest sample size. In repertoire overlap clustering, CDR3 amino acid sequences, but not nucleotide sequences, were matched to correct batch-related cross-sample contamination. TCRdb redid the processing of the public reads, applying fastp at Q25 and MiXCR, and retained in-frame beta chains. Entries are consolidated by CDR3 protein sequence, retaining the most common genes and DNA. TCRdb assigned the V and J calls; the authors' analysis was not used. This sample gives roughly 870,000 distinct CDR3 sequences in total; about 57% of them show up just once. Approximately 4.4% of the sample goes to the ten largest clones.

About this clonotype: There is no known antigen for this receptor. Within one base of it there is no much larger clone, and no base qualities were kept.

The chain was built from TRBV7-3 and TRBJ2-3; TRBD2 matches 9 bases in the middle. This TCR derives from a girl aged 5-17 years with multiple sclerosis. The source material was blood. The CDR3 in this case is CASSLTLGREGPDTQYF. The sequenced DNA: TGTGCCAGCAGCTTAACGTTGGGGCGGGAGGGCCCAGATACGCAGTATTTT.